Here is one T cell receptor beta chain with its context. What it binds is unknown. This entry is derived from a study of T-cell reconstitution after alpha-beta-depleted transplantation in children. General study results and limits: Newly produced T cells mostly provided counts and TCRbeta diversity after one year, as hyperexpanded clones declined.

Trimming removed 4 bases from V and 3 bases from J; junction bases left unmatched: 6. The CDR3 sequence is 16 residues long. Germline lookup yields CDR1 SNHLY and CDR2 FYNNEI. TCRbeta library preparation incorporated unique molecular identifiers. MiXCR, run by TCRdb on the PCR reads, gives a single entry per CDR3 protein. The sample records about a million distinct CDR3 sequences, about 31% being singletons. The sample here was PBMCs, mostly from graft donor cells, taken 360 days after TCRalphabeta/CD19-depleted stem cell transplant. This receptor was taken from a boy under two years old who had a stem cell transplant for SCID, so the T cells may come from the graft donor. V gene TRBV2 combines with J gene TRBJ2-3; TRBD2 matches at 11 bases. The CDR3 nucleotides are TGTGCCAGCAGTGGAGGGACTAGCGGTAGAACAGATACGCAGTATTTT. It yields the protein CASSGGTSGRTDTQYF.